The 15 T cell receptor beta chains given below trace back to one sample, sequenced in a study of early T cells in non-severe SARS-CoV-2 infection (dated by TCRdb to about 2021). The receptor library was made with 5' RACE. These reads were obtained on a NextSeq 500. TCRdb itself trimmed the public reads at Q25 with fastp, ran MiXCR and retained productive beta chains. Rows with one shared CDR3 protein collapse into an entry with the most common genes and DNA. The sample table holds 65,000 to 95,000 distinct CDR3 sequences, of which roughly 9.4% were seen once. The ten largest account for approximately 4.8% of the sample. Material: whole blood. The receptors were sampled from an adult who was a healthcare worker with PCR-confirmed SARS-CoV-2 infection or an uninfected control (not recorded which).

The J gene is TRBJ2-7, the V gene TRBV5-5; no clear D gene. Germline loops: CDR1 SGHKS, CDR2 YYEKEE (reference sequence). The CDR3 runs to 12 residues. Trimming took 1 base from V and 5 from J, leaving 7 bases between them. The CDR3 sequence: CASSLTNHEQYF. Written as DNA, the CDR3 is TGTGCCAGCAGCTTGACGAACCACGAGCAGTACTTC.

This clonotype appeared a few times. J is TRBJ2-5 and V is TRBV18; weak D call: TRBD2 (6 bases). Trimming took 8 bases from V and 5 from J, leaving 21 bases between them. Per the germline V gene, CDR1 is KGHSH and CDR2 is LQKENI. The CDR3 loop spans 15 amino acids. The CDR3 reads CASLTRRGALETQYF. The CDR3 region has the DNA TGTGCCAGCCTCACGAGGAGGGGCGCATTGGAGACCCAGTACTTC.

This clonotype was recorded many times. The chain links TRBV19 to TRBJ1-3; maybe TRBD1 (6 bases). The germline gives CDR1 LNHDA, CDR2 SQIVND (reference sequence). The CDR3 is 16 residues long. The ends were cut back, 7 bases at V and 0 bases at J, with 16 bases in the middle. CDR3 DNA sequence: TGTGCCAGTACCGCGGGACATATCTTCTCTGGAAACACCATATATTTT. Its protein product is CASTAGHIFSGNTIYF.

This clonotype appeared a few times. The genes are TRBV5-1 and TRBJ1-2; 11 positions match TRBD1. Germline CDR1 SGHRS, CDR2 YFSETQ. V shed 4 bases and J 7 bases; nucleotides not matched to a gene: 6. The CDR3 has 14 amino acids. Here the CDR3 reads CASSPGQGAGGYTF. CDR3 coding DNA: TGCGCCAGCAGCCCTGGACAGGGGGCTGGTGGCTACACCTTC.

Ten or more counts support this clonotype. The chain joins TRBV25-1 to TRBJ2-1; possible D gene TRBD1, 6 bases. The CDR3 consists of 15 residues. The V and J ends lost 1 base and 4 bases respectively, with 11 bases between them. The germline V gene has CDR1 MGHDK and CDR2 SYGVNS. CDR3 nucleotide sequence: TGTGCCAGCAGTGAATGGGGTGACAGGTACAATGAGCAGTTCTTC. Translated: CASSEWGDRYNEQFF.

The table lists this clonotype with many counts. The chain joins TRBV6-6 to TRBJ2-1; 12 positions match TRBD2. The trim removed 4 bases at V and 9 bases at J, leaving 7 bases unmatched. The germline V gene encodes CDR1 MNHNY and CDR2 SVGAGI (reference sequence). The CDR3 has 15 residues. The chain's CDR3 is CASSFLAGGKAEQFF. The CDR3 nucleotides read TGTGCCAGCAGTTTTCTAGCGGGGGGGAAGGCTGAGCAGTTCTTC.

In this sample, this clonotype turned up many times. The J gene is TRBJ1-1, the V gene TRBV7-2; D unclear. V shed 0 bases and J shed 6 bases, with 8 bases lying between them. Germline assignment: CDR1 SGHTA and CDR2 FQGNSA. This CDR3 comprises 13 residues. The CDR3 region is CASSLAVRAEAFF. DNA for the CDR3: TGTGCCAGCAGCTTAGCGGTCCGGGCTGAAGCTTTCTTT.

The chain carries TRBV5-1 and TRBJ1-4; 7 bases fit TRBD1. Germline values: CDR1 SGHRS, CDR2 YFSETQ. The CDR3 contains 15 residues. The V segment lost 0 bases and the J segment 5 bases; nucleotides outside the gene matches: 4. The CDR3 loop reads CASSLDGRGNEKLFF. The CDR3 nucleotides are TGCGCCAGCAGCTTGGATGGCAGGGGGAATGAAAAACTGTTTTTT.

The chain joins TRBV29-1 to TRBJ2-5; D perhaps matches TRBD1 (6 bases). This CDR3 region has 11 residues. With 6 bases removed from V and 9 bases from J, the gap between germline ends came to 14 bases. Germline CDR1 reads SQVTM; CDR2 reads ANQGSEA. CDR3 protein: CSVEKGDAQYF. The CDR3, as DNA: TGCAGCGTAGAGAAGGGGGATGCCCAGTACTTC.

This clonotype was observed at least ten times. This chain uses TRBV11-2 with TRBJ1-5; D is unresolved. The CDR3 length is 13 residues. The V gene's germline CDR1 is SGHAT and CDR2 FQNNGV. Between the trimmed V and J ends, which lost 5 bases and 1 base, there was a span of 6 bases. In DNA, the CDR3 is TGTGCCAGCAGCACACTAAGCAATCAGCCCCAGCATTTT. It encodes CASSTLSNQPQHF.

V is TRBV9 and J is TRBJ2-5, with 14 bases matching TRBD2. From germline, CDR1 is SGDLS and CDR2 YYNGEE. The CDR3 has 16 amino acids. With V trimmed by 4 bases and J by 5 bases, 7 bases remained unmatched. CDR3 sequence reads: CASSSGGLAGAETQYF. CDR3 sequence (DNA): TGTGCCAGCAGCTCTGGGGGACTAGCGGGAGCTGAGACCCAGTACTTC.

The CDR3 region has the DNA TGTGCCAGCAGCCCCCGGGGGAGCTACAATGAGCAGTTCTTC. Amino acid sequence: CASSPRGSYNEQFF. The genes are TRBV11-2 and TRBJ2-1; tentative D call: TRBD2 (6 bases). Trimming removed 5 bases from V and 3 bases from J, with 11 bases in between. Germline assignment: CDR1 SGHAT and CDR2 FQNNGV. The CDR3 is 14 amino acids.

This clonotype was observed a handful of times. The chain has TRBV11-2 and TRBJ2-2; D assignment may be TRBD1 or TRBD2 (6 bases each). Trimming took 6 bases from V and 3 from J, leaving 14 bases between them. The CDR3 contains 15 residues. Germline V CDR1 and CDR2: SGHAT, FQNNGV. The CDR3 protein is CASSRWGADTGELFF. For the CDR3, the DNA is TGTGCCAGCAGTCGGTGGGGGGCCGACACCGGGGAGCTGTTTTTT. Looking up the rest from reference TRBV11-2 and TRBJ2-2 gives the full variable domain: EAGVAQSPRYKIIEKRQSVAFWCNPISGHATLYWYQQILGQGPKLLIQFQNNGVVDDSQLPKDRFSAERLKGVDSTLKIQPAKLEDSAVYLCASSRWGADTGELFFGEGSRLTVL.

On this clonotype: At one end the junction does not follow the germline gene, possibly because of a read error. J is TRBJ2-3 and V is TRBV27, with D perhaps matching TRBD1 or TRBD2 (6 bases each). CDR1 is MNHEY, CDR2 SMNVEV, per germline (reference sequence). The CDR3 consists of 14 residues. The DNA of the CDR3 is TGTTCCAGCAGTGAGGGGGGCGGAGGAGATACGCAGTATTTT. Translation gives CSSSEGGGGDTQYF.

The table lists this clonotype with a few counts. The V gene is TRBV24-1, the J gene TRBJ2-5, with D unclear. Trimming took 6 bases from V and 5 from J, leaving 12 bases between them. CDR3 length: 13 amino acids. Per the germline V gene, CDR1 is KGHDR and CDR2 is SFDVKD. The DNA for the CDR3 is TGTGCCACCAGTACGGACCAGAGGGAGACCCAGTACTTC. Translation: CATSTDQRETQYF.